These 20 T cell receptor beta chains were all obtained from the same sample, sequenced in a study of cytomegalovirus exposure and HLA in healthy donors. In the PCR, 60 Vbeta and 13 Jbeta primers were used. Here immunoSEQ multiplex PCR was the method, and the copy in TCRdb shows in-frame clones only, minus some. The table records about 180,000 clones, 65% to 85% of them present only once. What was sequenced was PBMCs. The receptors derive from a girl between 5 and 17 years old in good health and CMV-seropositive.

The chain has TRBV27 and TRBJ2-7, with TRBD1 identical over 9 bases. Germline CDR1 and CDR2: MNHEY and SMNVEV (reference sequence). CDR3 length: 15 residues. J lost 6 bases, V lost 5 bases, and 11 bases had no gene match. The CDR3 bases are TGTGCCAGCAGTCTCCTTCGGGACAGGGTAGGCGAGCAGTACTTC. Its protein is CASSLLRDRVGEQYF.

This clone occurred once. V gene TRBV7-2 combines with J gene TRBJ2-3; 8 bases line up with TRBD2. V trimming: 5 bases; J trimming: 2 bases; junction bases outside the gene matches: 12. There are 17 residues in the CDR3. From germline, CDR1 is SGHTA and CDR2 FQGNSA. CDR3 nucleotides: TGTGCCAGCAGCCCTCGAGGAGCGGGAGCCTCCACAGATACGCAGTATTTT. The encoded protein is CASSPRGAGASTDTQYF.

The chain is built from TRBV6-5 and TRBJ1-2; 9 nucleotides line up with TRBD1. The germline V gene encodes CDR1 MNHEY and CDR2 SVGAGI. J lost 8 bases, V lost 5 bases, and 12 bases had no gene match. This CDR3 is built from 15 residues. The CDR3 DNA follows: TGTGCCAGCAGTGCCCCTGGGGGACAGGGTTTGGGCTACACCTTC. This codes for CASSAPGGQGLGYTF.

The chain uses TRBV4-1 and TRBJ1-5; the D is unclear. The CDR3 runs 13 residues. Looked up from germline, CDR1 is MGHRA and CDR2 is YSYEKL. The V end lost 1 base, the J end lost 4 bases, and 5 bases lay between the germline ends. CDR3 DNA sequence: TGCGCCAGCAGCCAAGCAGTGAATCAGCCCCAGCATTTT. It specifies CASSQAVNQPQHF.

The gene calls are TRBV5-4 and TRBJ2-1; tentative D call: TRBD1 (5 bases). The CDR3 loop spans 13 amino acids. CDR1 is SGHNT, CDR2 YYREEE, per germline (reference sequence). V was shortened by 3 bases and J by 9 bases, with 13 bases between the two germline ends. This CDR3 is CASSSLPGFEQFF. CDR3 nucleotides: TGTGCCAGCAGCTCCCTCCCAGGGTTTGAGCAGTTCTTC.

The chain uses TRBV5-1 and TRBJ2-7, with 11 bases fitting TRBD2. Germline CDR1 and CDR2: SGHRS and YFSETQ. The CDR3 runs 18 residues. V gave up 0 bases and J gave up 3 bases; unmatched junction bases: 11. In DNA, the CDR3 is TGCGCCAGCAGCTTGGAGGTTAGCGGGAGGGAAACCTACTACGAGCAGTACTTC. Protein sequence: CASSLEVSGRETYYEQYF. The entire variable domain, with the rest obtained from reference TRBV5-1 and TRBJ2-7, is as follows: KAGVTQTPRYLIKTRGQQVTLSCSPISGHRSVSWYQQTPGQGLQFLFEYFSETQRNKGNFPGRFSGRQFSNSRSEMNVSTLELGDSALYLCASSLEVSGRETYYEQYFGPGTRLTVT.

The V and J genes are TRBV27 and TRBJ2-7; TRBD2 might be the D (6 bases). V shed 7 bases and J shed 3 bases, with 13 bases lying between them. The CDR3 contains 13 residues. Germline V lookup: CDR1 MNHEY, CDR2 SMNVEV (reference sequence). The CDR3 nucleotides read TGTGCCAGCACCCGCGGACTACTCTACGAGCAGTACTTC. This gives the protein CASTRGLLYEQYF.

This clone was detected once. The chain carries TRBV27 and TRBJ2-1; 7 nucleotides align to TRBD2. The CDR3 totals 13 residues. Germline assignment: CDR1 MNHEY and CDR2 SMNVEV (reference sequence). With 8 bases clipped from V and 5 bases from J, the junction kept 6 bases outside the gene matches. CDR3 nucleotide sequence: TGTGCCAGCGCTAGCGGTGTGAACAATGAGCAGTTCTTC. Protein: CASASGVNNEQFF.

The chain employs TRBV7-9 and TRBJ1-1; 7 bases map to TRBD1. This CDR3 contains 15 residues. Germline CDR1 and CDR2: SEHNR and FQNEAQ (reference sequence). The V segment lost 5 bases and the J segment 6 bases; nucleotides outside the gene matches: 12. The CDR3: CASSRPGQRMSEAFF. The CDR3 region has the DNA TGTGCCAGCAGCCGACCGGGACAGCGAATGTCTGAAGCTTTCTTT.

The rearrangement joins TRBV4-3 to TRBJ2-7; 9 bases are shared with TRBD2. The J segment lost 0 bases and the V segment lost 0 bases, leaving 0 bases of the junction unmatched. CDR3 length equals 15 residues. Germline CDR1 and CDR2: LGHNA and YSLEER. CDR3 residues: CASSQETSGSYEQYF. CDR3 DNA: TGCGCCAGCAGCCAAGAGACTAGCGGCTCCTACGAGCAGTACTTC.

The chain has TRBV7-6 and TRBJ2-6; 7 bases match TRBD1. The CDR3 has 16 amino acids. CDR1 and CDR2 from the germline V gene are SGHVS and FNYEAQ. J was trimmed by 0 bases and V by 4 bases; bases with no gene match: 3. CDR3 DNA: TGTGCCAGCAGCTCCGGGACAGTCTCTGGGGCCAACGTCCTGACTTTC. Protein: CASSSGTVSGANVLTF.

V and J are TRBV13 and TRBJ2-3; D is unclear. Trimming shortened V by 1 base and J by 9 bases, and 8 bases separated the two germline ends. The CDR3 extends over 12 amino acids. Looked up from germline, CDR1 is PRHDT and CDR2 is FYEKMQ (reference sequence). This CDR3 is CASSLVDHTQYF. The CDR3 region has the DNA TGTGCCAGCAGCTTAGTAGATCACACGCAGTATTTT. The full variable domain, with the rest looked up from reference TRBV13 and TRBJ2-3, is AAGVIQSPRHLIKEKRETATLKCYPIPRHDTVYWYQQGPGQDPQFLISFYEKMQSDKGSIPDRFSAQQFSDYHSELNMSSLELGDSALYFCASSLVDHTQYFGPGTRLTVL.

This rearrangement joins TRBV4-1 to TRBJ1-5; D is unresolved. The CDR3 sequence is 17 residues long. Trimming took off 3 bases at V and 5 bases at J, with 20 bases between the two ends. The V gene's germline CDR1 is MGHRA and CDR2 YSYEKL. The CDR3 spells CASSHPAAQVNHQPQHF. In DNA, the CDR3 is TGCGCCAGCAGCCATCCCGCAGCTCAGGTTAATCATCAGCCCCAGCATTTT.

The CDR3 nucleotides read TGTGCCAGCAGCCTAGGGGCAGGATTGAACACTGAAGCTTTCTTT. Amino acids: CASSLGAGLNTEAFF. The rearrangement joins TRBV7-2 to TRBJ1-1; tentative D call: TRBD1 (5 bases). CDR3 length equals 15 residues. CDR1 SGHTA and CDR2 FQGNSA come from the germline V gene. The V gene lost 5 bases and the J gene lost 0 bases, with 13 bases spanning the gap.

V is TRBV28 and J is TRBJ2-7; 12 bases agree with TRBD2. J lost 6 bases, V lost 2 bases, and 17 bases had no gene match. CDR3 length: 19 amino acids. Germline CDR1 MDHEN, CDR2 SYDVKM. CDR3 nucleotide sequence: TGTGCCAGCAGTTTAAGGCCCCCTGGACTAGCGGGACCTCTTACCGAGCAGTACTTC. Residues: CASSLRPPGLAGPLTEQYF.

The count of this clone is one. The chain recombines TRBV19 with TRBJ1-1; TRBD1 is a possible D gene (5 bases). V was cut by 6 bases and J by 4 bases, with 12 bases left in between. From germline, CDR1 is LNHDA and CDR2 SQIVND (reference sequence). This CDR3 spans 13 amino acids. The CDR3 here is CASRGRASTEAFF. CDR3 sequence (DNA): TGTGCCAGTAGGGGCAGGGCTAGCACTGAAGCTTTCTTT.

The chain is built from TRBV6-4 and TRBJ2-3; the match to TRBD2 covers 9 bases. Germline values: CDR1 MRHNA, CDR2 SNTAGT. Trimming took 11 bases from V and 4 from J; bases not matched to a gene: 22. The CDR3 length is 18 residues. The CDR3 loop reads CASSGTPSAGGPSDTQYF. DNA of the CDR3: TGTGCCTCTTCCGGGACACCCTCGGCGGGAGGGCCCTCAGATACGCAGTATTTT.

In nucleotides, the CDR3 is TGTGCCAGCAGCTTCGCCGGGACAGGAGGCCGAGCTTTCTTT. This encodes CASSFAGTGGRAFF. V is TRBV7-2 and J is TRBJ1-1; 8 bases are shared with TRBD1. Germline V lookup: CDR1 SGHTA, CDR2 FQGNSA. The CDR3 loop spans 14 amino acids. J lost 10 bases, V lost 3 bases, and 10 bases had no gene match.

The J gene is TRBJ1-2, the V gene TRBV7-2; D may be TRBD1 (6 bases). This CDR3 region has 17 residues. Between the trimmed V and J ends, which lost 3 bases and 1 base, there was a span of 18 bases. CDR1 and CDR2 from the germline V gene are SGHTA and FQGNSA. CDR3 in amino acids: CASSLNAGAGVNYGYTF. The CDR3 DNA follows: TGTGCCAGCAGCTTGAACGCGGGGGCCGGGGTTAACTATGGCTACACCTTC.

This clone came up once. The rearrangement uses TRBV30 and TRBJ1-2; D not resolved. CDR1 is GTSNPN and CDR2 is SVGIG in the germline V gene (reference sequence). The CDR3 loop spans 13 amino acids. V shed 2 bases and J shed 7 bases, with 14 bases lying between them. CDR3 sequence: CAWSPSLAPGYTF. In DNA form, the CDR3 reads TGTGCCTGGAGTCCCTCTCTGGCACCTGGCTACACCTTC. The complete variable domain, with remaining parts taken from reference TRBV30 and TRBJ1-2, reads SQTIHQWPATLVQPVGSPLSLECTVEGTSNPNLYWYRQAAGRGLQLLFYSVGIGQISSEVPQNLSASRPQDRQFILSSKKLLLSDSGFYLCAWSPSLAPGYTFGSGTRLTVV.